The 3 T cell receptor beta chains reported below all come from one sample, sequenced in a study of blood T cell repertoires in COVID-19. Assay: immunoSEQ multiplex PCR; the TCRdb copy retains only in-frame clones and omits some. The sample gives 300,000 to 450,000 clones, about 80% of which show up once; approximately 1% is in the top ten. The sequenced material came from peripheral blood. Receptors originate from a human donor with acute or convalescent COVID-19. The donor label of this sample is uncertain.

A few counts support this clone. The V call is TRBV6-1, the J call TRBJ1-6, with D possibly being TRBD1 (5 bases). The V gene's germline CDR1 is MNHNS and CDR2 SASEGT. V was cut by 2 bases and J by 11 bases, with 16 bases left in between. CDR3 size: 15 residues. This CDR3 is CASSESTRWGPPLHF. Written as DNA, the CDR3 is TGTGCCAGCAGTGAAAGTACTCGTTGGGGCCCACCCCTCCACTTT.

The chain has TRBV4-1 and TRBJ2-7; 8 bases line up with TRBD1. Germline V CDR1 and CDR2: MGHRA, YSYEKL. Losses at the gene ends were 4 bases for V and 0 bases for J; bases not matched to a gene: 8. CDR3 length: 16 residues. CDR3 sequence reads: CASSLGTGTHSYEQYF. Here the CDR3 DNA reads TGCGCCAGCAGCCTCGGGACAGGTACCCACTCCTACGAGCAGTACTTC.

The chain couples TRBV30 to TRBJ2-7; the match to TRBD1 covers 8 bases. Looked up from germline, CDR1 is GTSNPN and CDR2 is SVGIG (reference sequence). This CDR3 is built from 13 residues. J lost 2 bases, V lost 6 bases, and 6 bases had no gene match. CDR3 DNA: TGTGCCTGTTACAGGGGGGCAACCTACGAGCAGTACTTC. This translates into CACYRGATYEQYF.